This TCR beta chain was observed in a study of blood T cell repertoires in COVID-19. Turning to the study itself: The study drew acute and convalescent COVID-19 samples from the United States, Italy and Spain.

As processed by the authors: Cell counts per sample came from amplifying reference gene primers. The data were produced by immunoSEQ multiplex PCR, yet TCRdb's version contains in-frame clones alone and is incomplete. The DNA gave D and trimming, while V, J and clone size come from that table. The sample lists around 350,000 clones, more than 85% occurring once. Sequenced material: peripheral blood. The origin of this receptor is a human donor in a cohort sampled during active COVID-19.

The CDR3 nucleotides read TGTGCCAGCAGCTTCTGGGGGCAAGAGCCCCAGCATTTT. Protein sequence: CASSFWGQEPQHF. V gene TRBV5-4 combines with J gene TRBJ1-5; D might be TRBD1 (6 bases). The CDR3 is 13 amino acids. The germline V and J ends were trimmed by 2 bases and 8 bases, with 11 bases remaining between them. Looked up from germline, CDR1 is SGHNT and CDR2 is YYREEE (reference sequence). Complete variable domain (other parts from reference TRBV5-4 and TRBJ1-5): ETGVTQSPTHLIKTRGQQVTLRCSSQSGHNTVSWYQQALGQGPQFIFQYYREEENGRGNFPPRFSGLQFPNYSSELNVNALELDDSALYLCASSFWGQEPQHFGDGTRLSIL.